These 24 T cell receptor beta chains were sequenced from one sample in a study of blood T cell repertoires in COVID-19. Sequencing was performed with immunoSEQ multiplex PCR; in TCRdb, only in-frame clones are kept and a portion is missing. The data show just under 90,000 clones, with about 87% seen just once and about 0.51% held by the top ten. The material sequenced was peripheral blood. Receptor source: a man aged 55 to 69 with acute or convalescent COVID-19.

The chain carries TRBV5-1 and TRBJ1-4, with D maybe TRBD1 (6 bases). The V end was cut by 4 bases, the J end by 0 bases, with 7 bases between. CDR1 SGHRS and CDR2 YFSETQ come from the germline V gene. This CDR3 comprises 14 residues. The CDR3 is CASSRTATNEKLFF. CDR3 DNA sequence: TGCGCCAGCAGCCGGACAGCAACTAATGAAAAACTGTTTTTT.

V usage is TRBV29-1 and J usage is TRBJ2-1; 8 bases match TRBD2. There are 15 residues in the CDR3. The ends lost 1 base at V and 7 bases at J; junction bases unmatched: 9. Germline CDR1 and CDR2: SQVTM and ANQGSEA. The CDR3 DNA follows: TGCAGCGTTGAAGTGGGCCGGGGGGGCCTTAATGAGCAGTTCTTC. This sequence encodes CSVEVGRGGLNEQFF.

V and J are TRBV5-1 and TRBJ1-2, with no clear D. The CDR3 sequence is 14 residues long. Germline V lookup: CDR1 SGHRS, CDR2 YFSETQ. Trimming stripped 1 base from V and 0 bases from J, with 7 bases between. The CDR3 loop is CASSLTSTNYGYTF. The CDR3 nucleotides are TGCGCCAGCAGCTTGACATCGACTAACTATGGCTACACCTTC.

Notes on this clone: Distinct nucleotide sequences in the sample also encode this CDR3. The chain employs TRBV5-1 and TRBJ1-1, with D maybe TRBD1 (5 bases). The germline gives CDR1 SGHRS, CDR2 YFSETQ. Trimming removed 4 bases from V and 2 bases from J, with 12 bases in between. The CDR3 has 14 amino acids. This CDR3 reads CASSPDTLNTEAFF. CDR3 bases: TGCGCCAGCAGCCCGGACACACTTAACACTGAAGCTTTCTTT.

The chain carries TRBV7-9 and TRBJ2-7; 8 nucleotides line up with TRBD2. Per the germline V gene, CDR1 is SEHNR and CDR2 is FQNEAQ (reference sequence). There are 16 residues in the CDR3. V shed 3 bases and J 2 bases; nucleotides not matched to a gene: 9. As DNA, the CDR3 is TGTGCCAGCAGCTTTCTAGATCCGGGAGGGGCCTACGAGCAGTACTTC. It translates to CASSFLDPGGAYEQYF.

The chain recombines TRBV7-2 with TRBJ2-1, with TRBD1 matching over 8 bases. The CDR3 has 13 residues. Germline lookup yields CDR1 SGHTA and CDR2 FQGNSA. Losses at the gene ends were 7 bases for V and 9 bases for J; bases not matched to a gene: 8. The CDR3 nucleotides are TGTGCCAGCACCAGGACAGGGTTTCGTGAGCAGTTCTTC. Amino acids: CASTRTGFREQFF.

V usage is TRBV19 and J usage is TRBJ2-5, with D possibly being TRBD2 (6 bases). Germline V gives CDR1 LNHDA, CDR2 SQIVND (reference sequence). The V end was cut by 9 bases, the J end by 4 bases, with 21 bases between. CDR3 size: 15 residues. The CDR3, as DNA: TGTGCCAGCTCGATCGGCGGGGAGAACCGAGAGACCCAGTACTTC. Encoded protein: CASSIGGENRETQYF.

This chain joins TRBV7-6 and TRBJ2-2, with 8 bases fitting TRBD1. Germline lookup yields CDR1 SGHVS and CDR2 FNYEAQ. J lost 3 bases, V lost 2 bases, and 11 bases had no gene match. The CDR3 consists of 18 residues. The DNA of the CDR3 is TGTGCCAGCAGCTTAAACCCCCCGACAGGGGCGGACACCGGGGAGCTGTTTTTT. It codes for CASSLNPPTGADTGELFF. Combining the CDR3 with reference TRBV7-6 and TRBJ2-2 gives the whole variable domain GAGVSQSPRYKVTKRGQDVALRCDPISGHVSLYWYRQALGQGPEFLTYFNYEAQQDKSGLPNDRFSAERPEGSISTLTIQRTEQRDSAMYRCASSLNPPTGADTGELFFGEGSRLTVL.

This clone was seen a single time. The rearrangement links TRBV7-2 to TRBJ2-7; 8 bases align to TRBD1. J lost 5 bases, V lost 3 bases, and 3 bases had no gene match. The germline V gene encodes CDR1 SGHTA and CDR2 FQGNSA. This CDR3 has 13 amino acids. CDR3 sequence reads: CASSLDRVDEQYF. Here the CDR3 DNA reads TGTGCCAGCAGCTTGGACAGGGTGGACGAGCAGTACTTC.

J is TRBJ2-1 and V is TRBV29-1; D may be TRBD2 (6 bases). The ends were cut back, 3 bases at V and 10 bases at J, with 16 bases in the middle. Germline V gene lookup returns CDR1 SQVTM and CDR2 ANQGSEA. CDR3 size: 13 residues. Here the CDR3 DNA reads TGCAGCGTTGAGCCTAGCCGGGGGAGGGAGCAGTTCTTC. It encodes CSVEPSRGREQFF.

The chain uses TRBV6-1 and TRBJ2-7; 8 bases are a match to TRBD1. J gave up 2 bases and V 4 bases, and 10 bases lay outside the gene matches. CDR3 length: 16 amino acids. Germline CDR1 MNHNS, CDR2 SASEGT. The CDR3 DNA follows: TGTGCCAGCAGTGTCGGACAGGGTCTATCAACCTACGAGCAGTACTTC. Its translation: CASSVGQGLSTYEQYF.

V and J are TRBV11-2 and TRBJ1-6, with D unresolved. The V end was cut by 5 bases, the J end by 7 bases, with 6 bases between. The germline V gene encodes CDR1 SGHAT and CDR2 FQNNGV. The CDR3 runs to 12 residues. This CDR3 is CASSRLNSPLHF. The CDR3 bases are TGTGCCAGCAGCCGACTGAATTCACCCCTCCACTTT.

This chain uses TRBV6-5 with TRBJ2-7; tentatively, D is TRBD1 (6 bases). This CDR3 comprises 13 residues. Trimming shortened V by 7 bases and J by 0 bases, and 10 bases separated the two germline ends. The germline V gene has CDR1 MNHEY and CDR2 SVGAGI. DNA of the CDR3: TGTGCCAGCAACACAGGGATCTCCTACGAGCAGTACTTC. Protein: CASNTGISYEQYF.

The chain links TRBV5-1 to TRBJ2-5, with D possibly being TRBD1 (5 bases). The ends were cut back, 0 bases at V and 3 bases at J, with 6 bases in the middle. The CDR3 is 13 residues long. Looked up from germline, CDR1 is SGHRS and CDR2 is YFSETQ. DNA of the CDR3: TGCGCCAGCAGCTTGGGGGGCGAAGAGACCCAGTACTTC. Its translation: CASSLGGEETQYF.

This clone occurred a few times. The V call is TRBV7-8, the J call TRBJ1-2; the D is unclear. The CDR3 has 16 amino acids. V was cut by 0 bases and J by 8 bases, with 19 bases left in between. CDR1 is SGHVS, CDR2 FQNEAQ, per germline. As DNA, the CDR3 is TGTGCCAGCAGCTTAGCGGAGGGCAGGCCCGCCGCCGGCTACACCTTC. Protein: CASSLAEGRPAAGYTF.

The rearrangement joins TRBV10-1 to TRBJ1-6, with no clear D. CDR1 and CDR2 (germline): WNHNN, SYGVQD (reference sequence). The CDR3 extends over 15 amino acids. V was shortened by 2 bases and J by 5 bases, with 10 bases between the two germline ends. As DNA, the CDR3 is TGCGCCAGCAGTGAGGCGGGGAGCAATAATTCACCCCTCCACTTT. Amino acids: CASSEAGSNNSPLHF.

The CDR3 coding sequence is TGTGCCAGCAGTGGATCGAGACTAGGAGACGAGCAGTACTTC. Translating it yields CASSGSRLGDEQYF. This rearrangement joins TRBV2 to TRBJ2-7; perhaps TRBD2 as D (6 bases). Germline CDR1 and CDR2: SNHLY and FYNNEI. The V end lost 4 bases, the J end lost 5 bases, and 15 bases lay between the germline ends. The CDR3 has 14 amino acids.

The rearrangement links TRBV5-1 to TRBJ1-2, with D possibly matching TRBD1 (6 bases). The CDR3 totals 17 residues. In germline, CDR1 is SGHRS, CDR2 YFSETQ. Trimming took 4 bases from V and 0 from J, leaving 19 bases between them. The CDR3 loop is CASSPLTGTQSNYGYTF. DNA for the CDR3: TGCGCCAGCAGCCCTTTGACAGGCACTCAATCTAACTATGGCTACACCTTC.

This rearrangement joins TRBV11-3 to TRBJ2-3, with 7 bases fitting TRBD1. CDR3 size: 12 residues. CDR1 SGHNT and CDR2 YENEEA come from the germline V gene. V shed 5 bases and J 5 bases; nucleotides not matched to a gene: 1. In DNA form, the CDR3 reads TGTGCCAGCAGCCCAGGGGGAGATACGCAGTATTTT. Protein sequence: CASSPGGDTQYF.

The chain carries TRBV6-6 and TRBJ2-2, with no clear D. The CDR3 totals 18 residues. The V gene's germline CDR1 is MNHNY and CDR2 SVGAGI (reference sequence). Trimming took off 5 bases at V and 1 base at J, with 20 bases between the two ends. CDR3 region: CASSPLLSRLLNTGELFF. The CDR3, as DNA: TGTGCCAGCAGTCCGCTCCTTTCCAGGCTTTTGAACACCGGGGAGCTGTTTTTT.

The chain combines TRBV5-6 with TRBJ1-1; D not certain. V lost 0 bases and J lost 1, with 4 bases in between. The germline V gene encodes CDR1 SGHDT and CDR2 YYEEEE. The CDR3 extends over 13 amino acids. In DNA, the CDR3 is TGTGCCAGCAGCTTGGAGCAGAACACTGAAGCTTTCTTT. Translating gives CASSLEQNTEAFF.

The rearrangement uses TRBV5-4 and TRBJ1-2, with 8 bases matching TRBD1. After removal of 0 bases from V and 8 bases from J, the junction contained 3 bases not matched to a gene. This CDR3 has 13 residues. Germline V lookup: CDR1 SGHNT, CDR2 YYREEE (reference sequence). The chain's CDR3 is CASSLAAGGGYTF. For the CDR3, the DNA is TGTGCCAGCAGCTTGGCCGCAGGGGGCGGCTACACCTTC.

The genes are TRBV4-1 and TRBJ2-7; possibly TRBD1 for D (5 bases). Germline CDR1 reads MGHRA; CDR2 reads YSYEKL. V lost 0 bases and J lost 3, with 12 bases in between. This CDR3 is 15 amino acids long. CDR3: CASSQDLDRGYEQYF. The CDR3 DNA is TGCGCCAGCAGCCAAGATCTAGATAGGGGCTACGAGCAGTACTTC.

V usage is TRBV9 and J usage is TRBJ2-3; D uncertain. With 0 bases removed from V and 6 bases from J, the gap between germline ends came to 11 bases. CDR1 and CDR2 from the germline V gene are SGDLS and YYNGEE. The CDR3 runs to 14 residues. The CDR3 protein is CASSVDSLGDTQYF. The CDR3 nucleotides are TGTGCCAGCAGCGTAGACTCGCTCGGGGATACGCAGTATTTT. Based on the CDR3 plus reference TRBV9 and TRBJ2-3, the full variable domain is DSGVTQTPKHLITATGQRVTLRCSPRSGDLSVYWYQQSLDQGLQFLIQYYNGEERAKGNILERFSAQQFPDLHSELNLSSLELGDSALYFCASSVDSLGDTQYFGPGTRLTVL.